One and the same sample provided the 4 T cell receptor beta chains below, sequenced in a study of blood T cell repertoires in COVID-19. The table came from immunoSEQ multiplex PCR; TCRdb's copy has only in-frame clones and leaves some out. The sample comprises fewer than 300,000 clones, approximately 86% of which are singletons, and 0.87% rests with the top ten. The sample taken for sequencing was peripheral blood. These receptors were taken from a human donor with COVID-19, enrolled during active disease. The donor label of this sample is uncertain.

This sequence joins TRBV2 and TRBJ2-1, with 14 bases lining up with TRBD2. The length of the CDR3 is 16 residues. The germline CDR1 and CDR2 sequences are SNHLY and FYNNEI. The V gene end was trimmed by 5 bases and the J gene end by 6 bases; junction bases not matched to a gene: 6. The CDR3 protein is CASSPSTSGRANEQFF. The CDR3 DNA sequence: TGTGCCAGCAGTCCGTCGACTAGCGGGAGGGCCAATGAGCAGTTCTTC.

In its sample, this clone was seen once. This chain uses TRBV7-6 with TRBJ1-4; possible D gene TRBD1, 5 bases. Deletions cut 0 bases from V and 7 bases from J, with 12 bases between. CDR1 SGHVS and CDR2 FNYEAQ come from the germline V gene. The CDR3 length is 15 residues. The CDR3 spells CASSLAGAEGEKLFF. The CDR3 coding sequence is TGTGCCAGCAGCTTAGCAGGGGCGGAAGGTGAAAAACTGTTTTTT.

The chain uses TRBV19 and TRBJ1-5; TRBD1 is a possible D gene (5 bases). The germline V and J ends were trimmed by 5 bases and 7 bases, with 15 bases remaining between them. Germline-derived CDR1 and CDR2 are LNHDA and SQIVND (reference sequence). The CDR3 is 14 residues long. The CDR3 spells CASSGGAGHQPQHF. The CDR3, as DNA: TGTGCCAGTAGTGGCGGGGCAGGGCACCAGCCCCAGCATTTT.

This clone has just one count. V gene TRBV3-1 (or the pseudogene TRBV3-2) combines with J gene TRBJ1-1; D gene ambiguous. Germline loops: CDR1 LGHDT, CDR2 YNNKEL (reference sequence). The germline V and J ends were trimmed by 3 bases and 8 bases, with 7 bases remaining between them. This CDR3 spans 11 amino acids. The CDR3 nucleotides read TGTGCCAGCAGCCAGGCTGTGGAAGCTTTCTTT. Translating gives CASSQAVEAFF.